This entry lists 2 T cell receptor beta chains sequenced from one sample in a study of blood T cells in healthy people across ages. Next came a second PCR, run for about 7 to 11 cycles, which used a sample-barcoded 5' primer along with a J-beta primer mix. TCRdb re-called the 5' RACE reads with MiXCR, one entry per CDR3 protein. The table records around 520,000 distinct CDR3 sequences, about 29% of them present only once. These data were likewise used in another study, on T cells of mothers and their children.

Sequenced input: blood. These receptors were obtained from a boy younger than 10 in good health.

This chain connects TRBV30 to TRBJ2-2; D remains unclear. Germline V gives CDR1 GTSNPN, CDR2 SVGIG (reference sequence). There are 13 residues in the CDR3. V was trimmed by 0 bases and J by 6 bases, leaving 8 bases between them. The CDR3 region is CAWSVRGPGELFF. DNA of the CDR3: TGTGCCTGGAGTGTACGTGGACCCGGGGAGCTGTTTTTT.

This clonotype was counted between two and nine times. V and J are TRBV4-1 and TRBJ2-6, with D possibly matching TRBD2 (5 bases). CDR3 length equals 18 residues. The ends were cut back, 4 bases at V and 0 bases at J, with 16 bases in the middle. Germline loops: CDR1 MGHRA, CDR2 YSYEKL. CDR3 nucleotides: TGCGCCAGCAGCCCGAGGGCGCGACCAAGCTCTGGGGCCAACGTCCTGACTTTC. Translated, it gives CASSPRARPSSGANVLTF.